The text below deals with one TCR beta chain. V lost 9 bases to trimming and J lost 0 bases, with 18 bases between them. This CDR3 contains 16 residues. In germline, CDR1 is MDHEN, CDR2 SYDVKM. Clones were sequenced by immunoSEQ multiplex PCR, and TCRdb holds only the in-frame ones, with some missing. The sample has roughly 30,000 clones, about 92% seen once; the top ten hold around 0.86%. In Seattle, patients joined the study during active infection and were tracked longitudinally. This specimen comes from a study of blood T cell repertoires in COVID-19. Turning to the study itself: The United States, Italy and Spain were the sources of the acute and convalescent COVID-19 samples. Sample material is recorded as cDNA or gDNA derived from T cells, B-cell-depleted T cells, or PBMCs.

The gene calls are TRBV28 and TRBJ1-5, with unresolved D. Sequencing used peripheral blood. The sequence was collected from a woman between 65 and 79 years old with COVID-19, enrolled during active disease. DNA of the CDR3: TGTGCCAGTTGGAGGTCGCTTTCGACTAGCAATCAGCCCCAGCATTTT. Translating it yields CASWRSLSTSNQPQHF.